This entry lists 21 T cell receptor beta chains sequenced from one sample in a study of OX40 agonist ivuxolimab in advanced cancers. Sequenced by immunoSEQ multiplex PCR; TCRdb stores in-frame clones only, minus some. The sample has roughly 79,000 clones; approximately 90% are singletons. The input for sequencing was CD4+ or CD8+ T cells sorted from blood, taken in a trial of the OX40 agonist ivuxolimab. The receptors shown here come from an adult with an advanced solid tumor such as melanoma, head and neck, liver or kidney cancer.

The rearrangement joins TRBV5-1 to TRBJ2-3; no firm D call. CDR1 and CDR2 (germline): SGHRS, YFSETQ. The CDR3 runs to 15 residues. The V end lost 4 bases, the J end lost 1 base, and 13 bases lay between the germline ends. As DNA, the CDR3 is TGCGCCAGCAGCACGGACCGGGCTGGCACAGATACGCAGTATTTT. It specifies CASSTDRAGTDTQYF.

J is TRBJ1-2 and V is TRBV5-1; D might be TRBD1 (6 bases). CDR3 length: 17 amino acids. V lost 0 bases, J lost 2 bases, and 17 bases lay in between. The germline V gene has CDR1 SGHRS and CDR2 YFSETQ. CDR3 in amino acids: CASSLAVQDRDNYGYTF. In DNA form, the CDR3 reads TGCGCCAGCAGCTTGGCCGTCCAGGACAGAGACAACTATGGCTACACCTTC.

The genes are TRBV7-6 and TRBJ2-6, with 7 bases that match TRBD1. The length of the CDR3 is 14 residues. Germline CDR1 and CDR2: SGHVS and FNYEAQ. CDR3 region: CAVTGAIGANVLTF. The CDR3 coding sequence is TGTGCAGTTACAGGGGCGATTGGGGCCAACGTCCTGACTTTC.

The V gene is TRBV12-5, the J gene TRBJ2-5; the D is unclear. The CDR3 spans 12 residues. Per the germline V gene, CDR1 is LGHNT and CDR2 is FRNRAP. Trimming removed 2 bases at V and 5 bases at J, with 6 bases between. CDR3: CASGLNGETQYF. The CDR3 DNA reads as TGTGCTAGTGGTTTGAATGGGGAGACCCAGTACTTC.

This clone was seen just once. The chain has TRBV14 and TRBJ2-3; D may be TRBD2 (5 bases). CDR1 and CDR2 (germline): SGHDN, FVKESK. Trimming pared 1 base from V and 3 bases from J, leaving 5 bases between. The length of the CDR3 is 13 residues. For the CDR3, the DNA is TGTGCCAGCAGCCAAGCGGGAACAGATACGCAGTATTTT. Its protein is CASSQAGTDTQYF.

CDR3: CASSPGQGIKETQYF. CDR3 sequence (DNA): TGTGCCAGCAGCCCGGGACAGGGGATCAAAGAGACCCAGTACTTC. The chain has TRBV5-6 and TRBJ2-5, with 10 bases aligning to TRBD1. The germline V gene encodes CDR1 SGHDT and CDR2 YYEEEE. The V segment lost 4 bases and the J segment 3 bases; nucleotides outside the gene matches: 6. CDR3 length: 15 residues. Complete variable domain (other parts from reference TRBV5-6 and TRBJ2-5): DAGVTQSPTHLIKTRGQQVTLRCSPKSGHDTVSWYQQALGQGPQFIFQYYEEEERQRGNFPDRFSGHQFPNYSSELNVNALLLGDSALYLCASSPGQGIKETQYFGPGTRLLVL.

As DNA, the CDR3 is TGTGCCAGCAGCTTAAGTGGGTATGGCTACACCTTC. It yields the protein CASSLSGYGYTF. This chain links TRBV11-3 with TRBJ1-2; D is unresolved. V shed 2 bases and J shed 5 bases, with 6 bases lying between them. The CDR3 has 12 residues. Germline V gene lookup returns CDR1 SGHNT and CDR2 YENEEA.

This chain links TRBV6-1 with TRBJ2-7, with unresolved D. The CDR3 is 14 residues long. Trimming removed 6 bases at V and 0 bases at J, with 12 bases between. The V gene's germline CDR1 is MNHNS and CDR2 SASEGT. Here the CDR3 DNA reads TGTGCCAGCAGGAAGCGCGCGAGCTCCTACGAGCAGTACTTC. The encoded protein is CASRKRASSYEQYF.

To note about this clone: The same CDR3 is also encoded by other DNA sequences in this sample. The J gene is TRBJ2-2, the V gene TRBV2; 7 bases fit TRBD1. J gave up 4 bases and V 5 bases, and 4 bases lay outside the gene matches. CDR1 is SNHLY, CDR2 FYNNEI, per germline. This CDR3 comprises 14 residues. CDR3 sequence reads: CASSWDSSTGELFF. The CDR3 nucleotides read TGTGCCAGCAGTTGGGACAGCTCCACCGGGGAGCTGTTTTTT. The full variable domain, completed using reference TRBV2 and TRBJ2-2, is EPEVTQTPSHQVTQMGQEVILRCVPISNHLYFYWYRQILGQKVEFLVSFYNNEISEKSEIFDDQFSVERPDGSNFTLKIRSTKLEDSAMYFCASSWDSSTGELFFGEGSRLTVL.

V gene TRBV5-4 combines with J gene TRBJ2-5; D is ambiguous. From germline, CDR1 is SGHNT and CDR2 YYREEE (reference sequence). Between the trimmed V and J ends, which lost 4 bases and 5 bases, there was a span of 12 bases. The CDR3 has 13 residues. The CDR3 is CASSIQIGETQYF. CDR3 sequence (DNA): TGTGCCAGCAGCATACAAATAGGGGAGACCCAGTACTTC.

This chain links TRBV18 with TRBJ1-3; D is possibly TRBD1 (5 bases). The CDR3 is 15 amino acids. V lost 5 bases and J 0 bases, leaving 11 bases between the germline ends. Germline V gives CDR1 KGHSH, CDR2 LQKENI. The CDR3 sequence is CASSSRDLSGNTIYF. The CDR3 region has the DNA TGTGCCAGCTCATCCCGGGACCTCTCTGGAAACACCATATATTTT.

The chain recombines TRBV7-2 with TRBJ1-1; D is perhaps TRBD1 (6 bases). This CDR3 comprises 14 residues. CDR1 is SGHTA, CDR2 FQGNSA, per germline. Trimming removed 4 bases from V and 10 bases from J, with 19 bases in between. The CDR3, as DNA: TGTGCCAGCAGCTGGCCTGGGAGGGGGATCGGAGCTTTCTTT. Its translation: CASSWPGRGIGAFF.

The V gene is TRBV7-2, the J gene TRBJ2-1; weak D call: TRBD2 (5 bases). Germline V lookup: CDR1 SGHTA, CDR2 FQGNSA. Trimming took off 1 base at V and 0 bases at J, with 10 bases between the two ends. CDR3 length equals 16 residues. The CDR3 region is CASSLDSASSYNEQFF. Here the CDR3 DNA reads TGTGCCAGCAGCTTAGATAGCGCCAGCTCCTACAATGAGCAGTTCTTC.

The chain has TRBV4-2 and TRBJ2-3, with D hard to call. The CDR3 covers 12 residues. Trimming took 0 bases from V and 5 from J, leaving 3 bases between them. Germline CDR1 LGHNA, CDR2 YNFKEQ. The chain's CDR3 is CASSQDGDTQYF. CDR3 in DNA: TGTGCCAGCAGCCAAGATGGAGATACGCAGTATTTT.

The V and J genes are TRBV12-5 and TRBJ1-2; no clear D. Per germline, CDR1 LGHNT and CDR2 FRNRAP. V lost 6 bases to trimming and J lost 1 base, with 9 bases between them. The CDR3 loop spans 13 amino acids. CDR3 bases: TGTGCTAGTGGGTACGGGTTTAACTATGGCTACACCTTC. Residues: CASGYGFNYGYTF. The whole variable domain, filled in from reference TRBV12-5 and TRBJ1-2, reads DARVTQTPRHKVTEMGQEVTMRCQPILGHNTVFWYRQTMMQGLELLAYFRNRAPLDDSGMPKDRFSAEMPDATLATLKIQPSEPRDSAVYFCASGYGFNYGYTFGSGTRLTVV.

The genes are TRBV7-2 and TRBJ1-3; 7 nucleotides match TRBD1. The trim removed 5 bases at V and 5 bases at J, leaving 6 bases unmatched. The CDR3 contains 14 residues. Germline-derived CDR1 and CDR2 are SGHTA and FQGNSA. The CDR3 DNA is TGTGCCAGCAGCCCGGACAGGAACAGAAACACCATATATTTT. This codes for CASSPDRNRNTIYF.

This chain joins TRBV5-1 and TRBJ2-1, with TRBD2 matching over 7 bases. Germline values: CDR1 SGHRS, CDR2 YFSETQ. Germline trimming cut 4 bases from V and 0 bases from J; bases unmatched to any gene: 16. The CDR3 is made up of 19 amino acids. The CDR3 is CASSLPLGGSLSSYNEQFF. In DNA, the CDR3 is TGCGCCAGCAGCCTCCCTCTGGGCGGGAGCCTGAGCTCCTACAATGAGCAGTTCTTC. The full variable domain, completed using reference TRBV5-1 and TRBJ2-1, is KAGVTQTPRYLIKTRGQQVTLSCSPISGHRSVSWYQQTPGQGLQFLFEYFSETQRNKGNFPGRFSGRQFSNSRSEMNVSTLELGDSALYLCASSLPLGGSLSSYNEQFFGPGTRLTVL.

V and J are TRBV7-9 and TRBJ2-3; TRBD2 matches at 8 bases. Germline CDR1 SEHNR, CDR2 FQNEAQ (reference sequence). V was clipped by 4 bases and J by 2 bases; unmatched bases: 8. This CDR3 comprises 16 residues. For the CDR3, the DNA is TGTGCCAGCAGCTCAGCACTAGCGGACCTCACAGATACGCAGTATTTT. This sequence encodes CASSSALADLTDTQYF.

This rearrangement joins TRBV27 to TRBJ1-5; a possible D gene is TRBD1 (5 bases). Trimming pared 1 base from V and 4 bases from J, leaving 20 bases between. The germline V gene encodes CDR1 MNHEY and CDR2 SMNVEV (reference sequence). CDR3 size: 18 residues. The chain's CDR3 is CASSLFSLGAGRNQPQHF. CDR3 bases: TGTGCCAGCAGTTTATTCAGTCTAGGGGCAGGAAGAAATCAGCCCCAGCATTTT.

This CDR3 is CASRLDRGLYEQYF. CDR3 nucleotide sequence: TGCGCCAGCAGACTAGACAGGGGGCTCTACGAGCAGTACTTC. The V call is TRBV5-1, the J call TRBJ2-7; 10 nucleotides agree with TRBD1. This CDR3 is built from 14 residues. Germline lookup yields CDR1 SGHRS and CDR2 YFSETQ. V lost 5 bases, J lost 3 bases, and 5 bases stayed unmatched. Full variable domain (rest looked up from reference TRBV5-1 and TRBJ2-7): KAGVTQTPRYLIKTRGQQVTLSCSPISGHRSVSWYQQTPGQGLQFLFEYFSETQRNKGNFPGRFSGRQFSNSRSEMNVSTLELGDSALYLCASRLDRGLYEQYFGPGTRLTVT.

The rearrangement joins TRBV4-3 to TRBJ2-7, with a weak D call TRBD1 (5 bases). The V gene lost 2 bases and the J gene lost 4 bases, with 9 bases spanning the gap. Per the germline V gene, CDR1 is LGHNA and CDR2 is YSLEER. This CDR3 has 13 residues. CDR3 in amino acids: CASSQIQGYEQYF. Written as DNA, the CDR3 is TGCGCCAGCAGCCAAATCCAGGGTTACGAGCAGTACTTC.